This T cell receptor (beta chain) was identified in a study of metastatic and nonmetastatic thyroid tumors. Study information: Malignant and benign thyroid patients had repertoires compared in peripheral blood and tumor or nodule tissue.

Every patient was untreated before thyroid surgery. The CDR3 contains 17 residues. Germline V gene sequence: CDR1 MNHNS, CDR2 SASEGT. Deletions cut 4 bases from V and 0 bases from J, with 15 bases between. TCRdb reprocessed the PCR reads using MiXCR. The sample shows about 16,000 clones, around 29% of them seen only once. The chain has TRBV6-1 and TRBJ1-4, with a possible D match to TRBD1 (6 bases). The receptor's source is a female donor with papillary thyroid cancer or a benign thyroid nodule (not recorded which). Some clones in this sample may be carry-over from other donors' samples. Sequenced material: adjacent normal tissue. The CDR3 sequence: CASSVYFGTSTNEKLFF. The CDR3 DNA is TGTGCCAGCAGTGTCTATTTTGGGACATCAACTAATGAAAAACTGTTTTTT.